The next 16 T cell receptor beta chains were all read from a single sample in a study of early T cells in non-severe SARS-CoV-2 infection. TCRdb independently ran MiXCR on the 5' RACE reads; one entry per CDR3 protein. The sample records about 48,000 distinct CDR3 sequences, 4.5% to 7% being singletons. The sample was whole blood. The origin of the receptors is an adult who was a healthcare worker with PCR-confirmed SARS-CoV-2 infection or an uninfected control (not recorded which).

This clonotype has at least ten counts. This sequence joins TRBV20-1 and TRBJ1-5, with D unclear. From germline, CDR1 is DFQATT and CDR2 SNEGSKA (reference sequence). The CDR3 consists of 14 residues. V lost 3 bases and J 9 bases, leaving 18 bases between the germline ends. Written as DNA, the CDR3 is TGCAGTGCTAGGACGCCTCTCGCTAGGCGGCCCCAGCATTTT. This codes for CSARTPLARRPQHF.

The V gene is TRBV30, the J gene TRBJ2-2, with unresolved D. V dropped 4 bases and J dropped 0 bases, with 3 bases sitting between them. Looked up from germline, CDR1 is GTSNPN and CDR2 is SVGIG (reference sequence). There are 12 residues in the CDR3. CDR3 coding DNA: TGTGCCTGGATAACGAACACCGGGGAGCTGTTTTTT. Its protein product is CAWITNTGELFF.

Concerning this clonotype: Here the CDR3 omits its conserved ending phenylalanine or tryptophan, so a read error is the likely source. Because the CDR3's place on the DNA is in doubt, the DNA is left out and the CDR3 is given as listed by TCRdb. The rearrangement links TRBV4-2 to TRBJ2-1; the listed D gene, TRBD2, was not tested against the DNA. The CDR3 is 12 amino acids in total, end residues counted. Germline V gene sequence: CDR1 LGHNA, CDR2 YNFKEQ. CDR3 amino acids: CASSQDNTRLAL.

This clonotype showed up many times. V and J are TRBV4-2 and TRBJ2-2; tentative D call: TRBD1 (6 bases). The CDR3 has 19 residues. Germline-derived CDR1 and CDR2 are LGHNA and YNFKEQ. Trimming cost V 1 base and J 3 bases, with 21 bases left between them. CDR3 loop: CASSQAPPGHRIDTGELFF. DNA for the CDR3: TGTGCCAGCAGCCAAGCCCCCCCGGGACACAGGATAGACACCGGGGAGCTGTTTTTT.

Turning to this clonotype: This may arise from a read error, as a much more abundant clone is one base away. The chain uses TRBV4-3 and TRBJ2-3, with D unclear. CDR1 LGHNA and CDR2 YSLEER come from the germline V gene. V was clipped by 0 bases and J by 2 bases, with 12 bases between them. This CDR3 has 16 residues. As DNA, the CDR3 is TGCGCCAGCAGCCAAGACCAAGACCCTTACACAGATACGCAGTATTTT. This codes for CASSQDQDPYTDTQYF.

In this sample, this clonotype turned up many times. The rearrangement uses TRBV15 and TRBJ2-7; D is unclear. CDR3 length: 14 residues. Trimming left V 5 bases short and J 1 base short, with 12 bases between. Germline V gene sequence: CDR1 LNHNV, CDR2 YYDKDF (reference sequence). The CDR3 DNA sequence: TGTGCCACCAGCCGGTACGGCGGATCCTACGAGCAGTACTTC. This sequence encodes CATSRYGGSYEQYF.

This clonotype was counted ten times or more. This chain joins TRBV9 and TRBJ1-3; D unresolved. V was clipped by 7 bases and J by 0 bases, with 8 bases between them. The CDR3 spans 13 residues. CDR1 and CDR2 from the germline V gene are SGDLS and YYNGEE. CDR3: CASGPGSGNTIYF. In DNA, the CDR3 is TGTGCCAGCGGACCAGGCTCTGGAAACACCATATATTTT.

This clonotype showed up many times. The V call is TRBV3-1, the J call TRBJ2-3; no firm D call. Germline V gene data show CDR1 as LGHDT and CDR2 as YNNKEL (reference sequence). Trimming removed 5 bases from V and 4 bases from J, with 4 bases in between. The CDR3 loop spans 11 amino acids. CDR3 loop: CASSISDTQYF. CDR3 in DNA: TGTGCCAGCAGCATTTCAGATACGCAGTATTTT.

On this clonotype: A much larger clone lies one base from this, so it may be a read error. The chain employs TRBV7-9 and TRBJ2-7, with D hard to call. This CDR3 contains 11 residues. CDR1 is SEHNR, CDR2 FQNEAQ, per germline (reference sequence). Here the CDR3 reads CTSSRTDEQYF. The CDR3 DNA sequence: TGTACCAGCAGCCGTACGGACGAGCAGTACTTC.

This clonotype was seen ten or more times. The chain couples TRBV24-1 to TRBJ2-7, with D perhaps TRBD2 (6 bases). The CDR3 covers 13 residues. Germline CDR1 is KGHDR and CDR2 is SFDVKD. V lost 9 bases, J lost 2 bases, and 13 bases lay in between. The CDR3: CATSRRGTYEQYF. CDR3 DNA sequence: TGTGCCACCTCCCGGCGGGGTACCTACGAGCAGTACTTC.

In its sample, this clonotype was seen many times. The chain carries TRBV10-1 and TRBJ2-1; D perhaps matches TRBD1 (6 bases). Trimming took 2 bases from V and 7 from J, leaving 15 bases between them. Per the germline V gene, CDR1 is WNHNN and CDR2 is SYGVQD (reference sequence). This CDR3 has 15 residues. The CDR3 region is CASSENSGRGNEQFF. CDR3 nucleotides: TGCGCCAGCAGTGAGAACTCAGGAAGGGGGAATGAGCAGTTCTTC.

This clonotype was detected ten times or more. This chain connects TRBV29-1 to TRBJ2-1; TRBD1 matches at 9 bases. Germline CDR1 and CDR2: SQVTM and ANQGSEA. The CDR3 has 12 residues. V lost 6 bases, J lost 8 bases, and 5 bases stayed unmatched. The CDR3 DNA sequence: TGCAGCGTGGACCGGACAGGGGATGAGCAGTTCTTC. Its translation: CSVDRTGDEQFF.

This clonotype was counted many times. The chain carries TRBV4-3 and TRBJ2-2; maybe TRBD2 (5 bases). The CDR3 length is 17 residues. V lost 0 bases, J lost 2 bases, and 13 bases lay in between. CDR1 is LGHNA and CDR2 is YSLEER in the germline V gene. DNA of the CDR3: TGCGCCAGCAGCCAAGATCATCGAGGGCGAAACACCGGGGAGCTGTTTTTT. Its protein is CASSQDHRGRNTGELFF.

The rearrangement joins TRBV10-3 to TRBJ2-7; D could derive from TRBD1 or TRBD2 (5 bases each). V lost 8 bases and J 5 bases, leaving 13 bases between the germline ends. There are 12 residues in the CDR3. Germline lookup yields CDR1 ENHRY and CDR2 SYGVKD. The CDR3 here is CAIALGTHEQYF. CDR3 nucleotides: TGTGCCATCGCCCTCGGGACCCACGAGCAGTACTTC.

This clonotype occurred many times. The gene calls are TRBV27 and TRBJ1-4, with D unresolved. The CDR3 length is 13 residues. V was trimmed by 4 bases and J by 9 bases, leaving 12 bases between them. Germline CDR1 reads MNHEY; CDR2 reads SMNVEV (reference sequence). DNA of the CDR3: TGTGCCAGCAGTTACAGTACCTACAAAAAACTGTTTTTT. Its protein is CASSYSTYKKLFF.

Many counts were recorded for this clonotype. The CDR3, as DNA: TGTGCCAGCAGCCGGGCCGAAGCCTACGAGCAGTACTTC. Translation gives CASSRAEAYEQYF. V and J are TRBV11-2 and TRBJ2-7; D remains ambiguous. Germline loops: CDR1 SGHAT, CDR2 FQNNGV. The CDR3 extends over 13 amino acids. V was shortened by 5 bases and J by 2 bases, with 10 bases between the two germline ends.